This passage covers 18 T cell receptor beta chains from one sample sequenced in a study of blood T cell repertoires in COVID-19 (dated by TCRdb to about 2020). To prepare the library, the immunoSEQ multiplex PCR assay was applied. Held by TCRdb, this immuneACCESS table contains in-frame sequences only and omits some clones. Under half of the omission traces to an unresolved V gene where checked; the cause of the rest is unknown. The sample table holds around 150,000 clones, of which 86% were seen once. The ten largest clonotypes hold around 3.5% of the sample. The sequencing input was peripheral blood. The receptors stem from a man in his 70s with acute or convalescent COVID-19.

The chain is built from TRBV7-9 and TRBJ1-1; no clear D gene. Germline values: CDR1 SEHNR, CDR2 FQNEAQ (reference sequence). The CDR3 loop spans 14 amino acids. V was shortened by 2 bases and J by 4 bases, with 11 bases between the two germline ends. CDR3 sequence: CASSLREGSTEAFF. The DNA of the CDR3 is TGTGCCAGCAGCTTAAGGGAGGGAAGCACTGAAGCTTTCTTT.

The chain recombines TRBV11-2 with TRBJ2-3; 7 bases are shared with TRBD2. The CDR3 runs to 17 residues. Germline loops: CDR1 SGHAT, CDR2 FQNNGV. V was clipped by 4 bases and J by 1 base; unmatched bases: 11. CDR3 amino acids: CASSSLRLAFGTDTQYF. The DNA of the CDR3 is TGTGCCAGCAGCTCACTCCGACTAGCCTTCGGCACAGATACGCAGTATTTT.

For the CDR3, the DNA is TGTGCCAGCAGCTTAGTAGGGTCGCGGGGGTGGGGCACAGATACGCAGTATTTT. Translation: CASSLVGSRGWGTDTQYF. The chain links TRBV7-2 to TRBJ2-3; TRBD2 aligns across 7 bases. Germline assignment: CDR1 SGHTA and CDR2 FQGNSA. The CDR3 is 18 amino acids. With 1 base clipped from V and 1 base from J, the junction kept 11 bases outside the gene matches.

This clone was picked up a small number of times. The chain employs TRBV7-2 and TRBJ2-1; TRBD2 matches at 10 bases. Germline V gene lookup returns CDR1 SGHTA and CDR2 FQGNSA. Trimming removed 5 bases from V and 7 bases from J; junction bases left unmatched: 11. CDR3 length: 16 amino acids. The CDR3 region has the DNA TGTGCCAGCAGCATACAAGCGGGAGGGCCCTCGAATGAGCAGTTCTTC. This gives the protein CASSIQAGGPSNEQFF. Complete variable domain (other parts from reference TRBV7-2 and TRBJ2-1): GAGVSQSPSNKVTEKGKDVELRCDPISGHTALYWYRQSLGQGLEFLIYFQGNSAPDKSGLPSDRFSAERTGGSVSTLTIQRTQQEDSAVYLCASSIQAGGPSNEQFFGPGTRLTVL.

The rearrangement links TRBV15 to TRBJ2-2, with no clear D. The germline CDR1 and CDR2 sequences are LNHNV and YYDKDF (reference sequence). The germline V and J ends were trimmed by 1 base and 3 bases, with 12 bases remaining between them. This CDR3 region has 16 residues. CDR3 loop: CATSRGPAGDTGELFF. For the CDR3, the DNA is TGTGCCACCAGCAGAGGACCGGCTGGAGACACCGGGGAGCTGTTTTTT. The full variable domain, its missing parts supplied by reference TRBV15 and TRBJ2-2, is DAMVIQNPRYQVTQFGKPVTLSCSQTLNHNVMYWYQQKSSQAPKLLFHYYDKDFNNEADTPDNFQSRRPNTSFCFLDIRSPGLGDTAMYLCATSRGPAGDTGELFFGEGSRLTVL.

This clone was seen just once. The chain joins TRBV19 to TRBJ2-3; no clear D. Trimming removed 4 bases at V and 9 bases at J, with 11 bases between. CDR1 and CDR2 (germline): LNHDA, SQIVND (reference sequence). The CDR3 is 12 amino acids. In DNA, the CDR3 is TGTGCCAGTAGTAAGGAGCCGGCCACGCAGTATTTT. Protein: CASSKEPATQYF.

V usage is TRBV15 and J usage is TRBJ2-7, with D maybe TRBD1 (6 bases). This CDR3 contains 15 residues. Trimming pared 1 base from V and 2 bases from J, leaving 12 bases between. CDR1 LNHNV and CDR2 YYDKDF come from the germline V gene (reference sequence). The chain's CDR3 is CATSRVQGSTYEQYF. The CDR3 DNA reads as TGTGCCACCAGCAGAGTCCAGGGGAGCACCTACGAGCAGTACTTC.

For the CDR3, the DNA is TGTGCCACCAGTGATGGTCCAGGGGGCACCTCGGTGAATACGCAGTATTTT. This sequence encodes CATSDGPGGTSVNTQYF. The V call is TRBV24-1, the J call TRBJ2-3; 8 bases agree with TRBD1. Trimming at V came to 3 bases and at J to 7 bases, leaving 14 bases not matched to a gene. This CDR3 contains 17 residues. The germline CDR1 and CDR2 sequences are KGHDR and SFDVKD.

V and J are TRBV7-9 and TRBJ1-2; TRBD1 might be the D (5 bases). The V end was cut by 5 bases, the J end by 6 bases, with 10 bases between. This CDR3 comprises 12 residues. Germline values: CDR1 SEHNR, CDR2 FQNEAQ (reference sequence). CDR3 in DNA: TGTGCCAGCAGCACCATACAGGATGGCTACACCTTC. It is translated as CASSTIQDGYTF.

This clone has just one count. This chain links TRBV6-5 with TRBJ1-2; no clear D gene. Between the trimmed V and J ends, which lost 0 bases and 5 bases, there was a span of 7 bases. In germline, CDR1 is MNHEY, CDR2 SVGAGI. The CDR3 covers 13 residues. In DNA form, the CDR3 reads TGTGCCAGCAGTTACTCCAGTGATTATGGCTACACCTTC. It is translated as CASSYSSDYGYTF.

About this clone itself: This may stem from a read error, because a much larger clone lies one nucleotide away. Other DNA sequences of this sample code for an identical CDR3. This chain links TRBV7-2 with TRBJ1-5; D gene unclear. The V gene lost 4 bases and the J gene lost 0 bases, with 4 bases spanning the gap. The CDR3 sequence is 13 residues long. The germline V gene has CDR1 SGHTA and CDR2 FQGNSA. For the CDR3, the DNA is TGTGCCAGCAGCTCAGATAGCAATCAGCCCCAGCATTTT. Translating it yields CASSSDSNQPQHF.

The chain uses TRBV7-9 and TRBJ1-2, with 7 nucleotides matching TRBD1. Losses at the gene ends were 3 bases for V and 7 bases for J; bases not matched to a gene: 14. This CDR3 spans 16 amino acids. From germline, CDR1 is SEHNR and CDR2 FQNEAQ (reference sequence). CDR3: CASSFGGQTTWGGYTF. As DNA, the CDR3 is TGTGCCAGCAGCTTTGGGGGACAGACGACTTGGGGTGGCTACACCTTC.

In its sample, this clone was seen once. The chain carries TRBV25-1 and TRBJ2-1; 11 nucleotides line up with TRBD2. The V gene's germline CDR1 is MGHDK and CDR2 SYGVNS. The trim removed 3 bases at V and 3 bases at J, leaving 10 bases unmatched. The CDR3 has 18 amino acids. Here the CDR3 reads CASSDPGTSGGLYNEQFF. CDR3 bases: TGTGCCAGCAGTGACCCCGGGACTAGCGGAGGACTCTACAATGAGCAGTTCTTC.

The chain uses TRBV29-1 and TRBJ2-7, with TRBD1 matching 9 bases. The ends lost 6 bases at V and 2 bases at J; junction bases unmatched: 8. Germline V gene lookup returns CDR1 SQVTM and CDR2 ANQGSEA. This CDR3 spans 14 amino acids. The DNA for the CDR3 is TGCAGCGTACGAGACAGGGGGGCTACCTACGAGCAGTACTTC. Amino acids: CSVRDRGATYEQYF.

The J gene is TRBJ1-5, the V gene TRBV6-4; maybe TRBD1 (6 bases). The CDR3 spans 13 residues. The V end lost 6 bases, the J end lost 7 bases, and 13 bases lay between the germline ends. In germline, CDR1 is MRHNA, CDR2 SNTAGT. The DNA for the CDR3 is TGTGCCAGCAGCATCGGCAGGGGCCAGCCCCAGCATTTT. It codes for CASSIGRGQPQHF.

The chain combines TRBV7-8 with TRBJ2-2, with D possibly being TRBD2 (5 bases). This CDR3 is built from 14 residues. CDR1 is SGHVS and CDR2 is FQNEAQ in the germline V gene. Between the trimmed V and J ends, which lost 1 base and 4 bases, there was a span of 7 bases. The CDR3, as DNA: TGTGCCAGCAGCTTAGGACTAAGCACCGGGGAGCTGTTTTTT. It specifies CASSLGLSTGELFF.

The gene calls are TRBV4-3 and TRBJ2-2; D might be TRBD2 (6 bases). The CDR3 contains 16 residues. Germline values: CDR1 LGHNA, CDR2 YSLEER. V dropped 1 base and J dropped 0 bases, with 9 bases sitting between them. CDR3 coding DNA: TGCGCCAGCAGCCAAGGGAGGGCTTCGAACACCGGGGAGCTGTTTTTT. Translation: CASSQGRASNTGELFF.

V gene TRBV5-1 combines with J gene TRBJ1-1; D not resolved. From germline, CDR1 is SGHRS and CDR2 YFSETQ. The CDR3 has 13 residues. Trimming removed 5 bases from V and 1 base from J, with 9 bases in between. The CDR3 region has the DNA TGCGCCAGCAGTTTCTCAGGGAACACTGAAGCTTTCTTT. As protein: CASSFSGNTEAFF.